This entry lists 6 T cell receptor beta chains sequenced from one sample in a study of control samples from healthy donors and cancer patients. Method: immunoSEQ multiplex PCR; TCRdb's copy keeps in-frame clones and lacks some. The sample consists of some 130,000 clones, around 85% of them appearing once. The specimen sequenced was blood. Source of these receptors: a woman aged 25 to 39 in good health.

The chain employs TRBV5-6 and TRBJ2-4, with D possibly matching TRBD1 (6 bases). The length of the CDR3 is 16 residues. CDR1 is SGHDT, CDR2 YYEEEE, per germline. The ends were cut back, 4 bases at V and 9 bases at J, with 23 bases in the middle. The CDR3 is CASSVVLSAQGGIQYF. CDR3 bases: TGTGCCAGCAGCGTTGTACTTTCCGCCCAAGGGGGCATTCAGTACTTC. The full variable domain, rest sourced from reference TRBV5-6 and TRBJ2-4, is DAGVTQSPTHLIKTRGQQVTLRCSPKSGHDTVSWYQQALGQGPQFIFQYYEEEERQRGNFPDRFSGHQFPNYSSELNVNALLLGDSALYLCASSVVLSAQGGIQYFGAGTRLSVL.

The CDR3 nucleotides read TGTGCCAGTAGTATGGGGCAGGGCCGGGGGGAAAAACTGTTTTTT. Its translation is CASSMGQGRGEKLFF. The chain couples TRBV19 to TRBJ1-4, with a tentative D call TRBD1 (5 bases). Trimming removed 3 bases from V and 8 bases from J, with 16 bases in between. CDR1 and CDR2 (germline): LNHDA, SQIVND (reference sequence). This CDR3 has 15 residues.

The chain recombines TRBV28 with TRBJ1-4, with D unclear. CDR1 and CDR2 from the germline V gene are MDHEN and SYDVKM. Trimming cost V 4 bases and J 4 bases, with 13 bases left between them. This CDR3 contains 15 residues. The CDR3 region is CASSSQAAGNEKLFF. Written as DNA, the CDR3 is TGTGCCAGCAGTTCCCAGGCAGCCGGTAATGAAAAACTGTTTTTT.

V gene TRBV2 combines with J gene TRBJ2-3, with D possibly matching TRBD1 (5 bases). There are 12 residues in the CDR3. V dropped 7 bases and J dropped 5 bases, with 10 bases sitting between them. The V gene's germline CDR1 is SNHLY and CDR2 FYNNEI. This CDR3 reads CASTTGLDTQYF. The CDR3 nucleotides are TGTGCCAGCACCACAGGCCTAGATACGCAGTATTTT. The variable domain in full, with the rest retrieved from reference TRBV2 and TRBJ2-3, is EPEVTQTPSHQVTQMGQEVILRCVPISNHLYFYWYRQILGQKVEFLVSFYNNEISEKSEIFDDQFSVERPDGSNFTLKIRSTKLEDSAMYFCASTTGLDTQYFGPGTRLTVL.

V is TRBV29-1 and J is TRBJ1-1; D unclear. CDR1 and CDR2 from the germline V gene are SQVTM and ANQGSEA. V lost 3 bases and J lost 11, with 13 bases in between. The CDR3 length is 11 residues. CDR3 in amino acids: CSVELRGWAFF. The CDR3 DNA sequence: TGCAGCGTTGAGCTCCGGGGTTGGGCTTTCTTT. Using reference TRBV29-1 and TRBJ1-1 for the parts outside the CDR3, the full variable domain is SAVISQKPSRDICQRGTSLTIQCQVDSQVTMMFWYRQQPGQSLTLIATANQGSEATYESGFVIDKFPISRPNLTFSTLTVSNMSPEDSSIYLCSVELRGWAFFGQGTRLTVV.

The chain uses TRBV10-3 and TRBJ2-5; D remains ambiguous. The CDR3 extends over 12 amino acids. Trimming shortened V by 10 bases and J by 7 bases, and 16 bases separated the two germline ends. Germline V gene sequence: CDR1 ENHRY, CDR2 SYGVKD. In DNA form, the CDR3 reads TGTGCCACTTCCCCCTCAGAAGGGACCCAGTACTTC. Encoded protein: CATSPSEGTQYF.